The rows below give T cell receptor beta chains drawn from one sample of a study of shared clonotypes between healthy human individuals. The table came from immunoSEQ multiplex PCR; TCRdb's copy has only in-frame clones and leaves some out. The data hold some 800,000 clones, with more than 85% observed a single time. Sequenced sample: naive CD8+ T cells sorted from blood. The origin of the receptors is a young man in good health. CDR3s include the opening cysteine and the closing phenylalanine or tryptophan. Each record gives: clone size, J gene, D gene, V gene, CDR3 DNA, CDR3 protein. A D gene is named only where the DNA matches it firmly. The size field is filled for only some rows; it gives once, few, many or a size class.

.,TRBJ1-4,TRBD1,TRBV7-9,TGTGCCAGCAGCCCGAGAGGACAGGGGGCCCATGAAAAACTGTTTTTT,CASSPRGQGAHEKLFF
.,TRBJ1-1,.,TRBV6-5,TGTGCCAGCAGGTCAACAGGGAACACTGAAGCTTTCTTT,CASRSTGNTEAFF
.,TRBJ1-3,TRBD1,TRBV28,TGTGCCAGCAGTTCAACAGGGGACTCTGGAAACACCATATATTTT,CASSSTGDSGNTIYF
.,TRBJ2-7,.,TRBV15,TGTGCCACCAGCAGCGTACAGGGTGTCGAGCAGTACTTC,CATSSVQGVEQYF
.,TRBJ1-2,.,TRBV7-9,TGTGCCAGCAGCCCCAACGTCGGCTACACCTTC,CASSPNVGYTF
.,TRBJ1-4,.,TRBV27,TGTGCCAGCAGTTTAAGGGCACCTAATGAAAAACTGTTTTTT,CASSLRAPNEKLFF
.,TRBJ2-1,TRBD2,TRBV7-2,TGTGCCAGCAGCTTAGTTGGTAGCGGGGAGAATGAGCAGTTCTTC,CASSLVGSGENEQFF
.,TRBJ2-7,.,TRBV7-9,TGTGCCAGCAGCCATAACCGGGGGTTGGGGTCCTACGAGCAGTACTTC,CASSHNRGLGSYEQYF
once,TRBJ2-7,.,TRBV28,TGTGCCAGCAGTTATTCAGGAACCTACGAGCAGTACTTC,CASSYSGTYEQYF
.,TRBJ2-2,.,TRBV25-1,TGTGCCAGCTCGACAGTTGACACCGGGGAGCTGTTTTTT,CASSTVDTGELFF
.,TRBJ2-3,TRBD2,TRBV10-3,TGTGCCATCACCCCTACTCTAGCGGGAACTAGCACAGATACGCAGTATTTT,CAITPTLAGTSTDTQYF
.,TRBJ2-7,TRBD2,TRBV7-6,TGTGCCAGCAGCCCCGGGACTACCTCCTACGAGCAGTACTTC,CASSPGTTSYEQYF
.,TRBJ2-1,TRBD1,TRBV28,TGTGCCAGCAGTTTCGGGACAGACGGCTACAATGAGCAGTTCTTC,CASSFGTDGYNEQFF
.,TRBJ2-5,.,TRBV29-1,TGCAGCGTCCGACGTGGCTTGTGGGAGACCCAGTACTTC,CSVRRGLWETQYF
.,TRBJ2-3,TRBD2,TRBV27,TGTGCCAGCAGTGCGGGAGCGGGAGGCGCAGATACGCAGTATTTT,CASSAGAGGADTQYF
.,TRBJ2-1,TRBD2,TRBV18,TGTGCCAGCTCACCAGGACGAGCGGGGGGGTACAATGAGCAGTTCTTC,CASSPGRAGGYNEQFF
.,TRBJ2-7,.,TRBV4-1,TGCGCCAGCAGCCCGACACCCTGGCCCTACGAGCAGTACTTC,CASSPTPWPYEQYF
.,TRBJ2-1,TRBD2,TRBV19,TGTGCCAGTAGTATACTAGCGGGAGACCTCGAGGGCTACAATGAGCAGTTCTTC,CASSILAGDLEGYNEQFF
.,TRBJ2-3,.,TRBV7-3,TGTGCCAGCAGCGAAAACGGCGGTGGTAACACAGATACGCAGTATTTT,CASSENGGGNTDTQYF
.,TRBJ2-1,TRBD2,TRBV11-3,TGTGCCAGCAGCTCCGGGACTAGCGGGTACCTCAATGAGCAGTTCTTC,CASSSGTSGYLNEQFF
.,TRBJ2-7,TRBD2,TRBV7-9,TGTGCCAGCAGCTCCCTAGCGGGGCCATACTCCTACGAGCAGTACTTC,CASSSLAGPYSYEQYF
once,TRBJ2-5,.,TRBV9,TGTGCCAGCAGCCCCCACTACAGCCAAGAGACCCAGTACTTC,CASSPHYSQETQYF
once,TRBJ1-1,.,TRBV9,TGTGCCAGCAGCCCCCCAACAGGTACTGAAGCTTTCTTT,CASSPPTGTEAFF
many,TRBJ2-7,.,TRBV2,TGTGCCAGCAGTGGCTACGAGCAGTACTTC,CASSGYEQYF